This T cell receptor beta chain was sequenced for a study of T cells in Graves' hyperthyroidism and ophthalmopathy. There were TCR beta CDR3 regions amplified from RNA transcripts. The HTBI primer set served for first-round RT-PCR of the TCR CDR3. TCRdb re-derived calls from the multiplex PCR reads in MiXCR, one entry per CDR3 protein. The table shows more than 500,000 distinct CDR3 sequences, with 15% to 20% occurring only once. The CDR3 has 14 residues. V lost 0 bases and J lost 6, with 12 bases in between. Germline CDR1 SGDLS, CDR2 YYNGEE. Stability of Graves' hyperthyroidism was defined as absent ophthalmopathy progression within 18 months. Patients were excluded because of uncontrolled infection, other autoimmune disease, pregnancy or lactation.

The specimen sequenced was blood. This clonotype originated in a woman under 40 with Graves' hyperthyroidism. The chain carries TRBV9 and TRBJ2-5; D is unclear. Here the CDR3 DNA reads TGTGCCAGCAGCGTAGAGGTGGGCCGGAAGACCCAGTACTTC. Its protein is CASSVEVGRKTQYF.